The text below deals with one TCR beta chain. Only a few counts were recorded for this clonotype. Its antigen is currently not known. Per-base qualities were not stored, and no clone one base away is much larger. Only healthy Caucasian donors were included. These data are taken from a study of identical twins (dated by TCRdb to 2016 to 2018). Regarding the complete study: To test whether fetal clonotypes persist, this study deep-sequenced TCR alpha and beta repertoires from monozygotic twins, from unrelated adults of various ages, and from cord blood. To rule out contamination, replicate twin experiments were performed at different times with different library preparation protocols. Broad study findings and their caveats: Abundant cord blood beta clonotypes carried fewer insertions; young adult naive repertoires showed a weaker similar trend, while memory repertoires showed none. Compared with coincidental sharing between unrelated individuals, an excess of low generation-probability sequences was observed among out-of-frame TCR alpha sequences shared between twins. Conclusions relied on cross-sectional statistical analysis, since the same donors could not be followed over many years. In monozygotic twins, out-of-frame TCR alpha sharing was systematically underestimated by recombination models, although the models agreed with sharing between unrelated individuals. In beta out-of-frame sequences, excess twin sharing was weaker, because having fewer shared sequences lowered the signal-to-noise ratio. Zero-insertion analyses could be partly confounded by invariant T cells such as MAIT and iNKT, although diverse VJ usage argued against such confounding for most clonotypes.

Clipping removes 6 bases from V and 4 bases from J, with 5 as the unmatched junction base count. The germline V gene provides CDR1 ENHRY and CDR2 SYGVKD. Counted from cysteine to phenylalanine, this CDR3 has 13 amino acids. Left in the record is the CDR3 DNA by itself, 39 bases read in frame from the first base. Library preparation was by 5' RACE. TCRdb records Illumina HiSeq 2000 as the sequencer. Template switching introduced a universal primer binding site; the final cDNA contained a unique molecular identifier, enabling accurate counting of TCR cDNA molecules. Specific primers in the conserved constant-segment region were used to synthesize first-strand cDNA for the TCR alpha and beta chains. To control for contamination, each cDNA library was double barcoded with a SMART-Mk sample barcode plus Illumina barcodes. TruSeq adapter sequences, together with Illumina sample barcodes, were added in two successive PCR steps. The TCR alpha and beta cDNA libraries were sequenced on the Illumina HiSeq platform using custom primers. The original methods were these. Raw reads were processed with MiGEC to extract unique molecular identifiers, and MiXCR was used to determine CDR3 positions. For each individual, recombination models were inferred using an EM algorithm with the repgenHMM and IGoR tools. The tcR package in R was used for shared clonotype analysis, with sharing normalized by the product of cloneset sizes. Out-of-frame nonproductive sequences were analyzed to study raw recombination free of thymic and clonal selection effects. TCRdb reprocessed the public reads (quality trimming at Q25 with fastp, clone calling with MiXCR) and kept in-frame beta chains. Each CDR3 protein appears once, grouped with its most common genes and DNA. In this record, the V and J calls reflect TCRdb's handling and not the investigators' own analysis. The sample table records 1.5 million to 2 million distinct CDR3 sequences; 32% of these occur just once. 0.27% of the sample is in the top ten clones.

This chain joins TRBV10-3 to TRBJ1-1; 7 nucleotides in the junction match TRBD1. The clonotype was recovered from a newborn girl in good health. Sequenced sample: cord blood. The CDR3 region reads CAIRTDRATEAFF. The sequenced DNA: TGTGCCATCAGGACCGACAGGGCCACTGAAGCTTTCTTT.